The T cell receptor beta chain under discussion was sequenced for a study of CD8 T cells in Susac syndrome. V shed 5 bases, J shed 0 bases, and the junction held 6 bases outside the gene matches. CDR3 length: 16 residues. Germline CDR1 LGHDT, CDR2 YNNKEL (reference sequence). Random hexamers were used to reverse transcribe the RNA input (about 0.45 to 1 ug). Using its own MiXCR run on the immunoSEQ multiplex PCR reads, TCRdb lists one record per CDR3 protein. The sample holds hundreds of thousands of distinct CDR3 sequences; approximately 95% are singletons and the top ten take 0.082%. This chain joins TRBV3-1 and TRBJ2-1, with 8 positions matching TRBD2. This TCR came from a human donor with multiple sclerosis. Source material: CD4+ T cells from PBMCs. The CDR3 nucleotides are TGTGCCAGCAGCTTTTACAGCGGGGGCTCCTACAATGAGCAGTTCTTC. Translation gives CASSFYSGGSYNEQFF.